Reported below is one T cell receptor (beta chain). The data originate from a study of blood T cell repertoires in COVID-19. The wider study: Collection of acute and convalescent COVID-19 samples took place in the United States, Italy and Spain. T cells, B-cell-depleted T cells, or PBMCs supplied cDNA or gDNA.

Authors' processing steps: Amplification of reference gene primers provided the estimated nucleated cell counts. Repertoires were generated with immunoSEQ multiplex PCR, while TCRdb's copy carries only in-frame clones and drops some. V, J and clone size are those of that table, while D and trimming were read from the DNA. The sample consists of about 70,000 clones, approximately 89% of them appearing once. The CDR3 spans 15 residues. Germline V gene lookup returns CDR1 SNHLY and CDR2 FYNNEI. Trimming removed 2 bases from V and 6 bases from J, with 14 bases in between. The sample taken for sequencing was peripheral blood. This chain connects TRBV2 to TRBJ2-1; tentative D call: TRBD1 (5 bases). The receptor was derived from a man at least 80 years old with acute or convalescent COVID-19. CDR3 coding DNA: TGTGCCAGCAGTGAAAGGGGAATAGTAGTCAATGAGCAGTTCTTC. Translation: CASSERGIVVNEQFF.